Listed below are T cell receptor beta chains from one sample, sequenced in a study of blood T cell repertoires in COVID-19. TCRdb keeps only in-frame clones here, not all; method: immunoSEQ multiplex PCR. The sample carries a few hundred thousand clones, roughly four fifths recorded once. Sequencing was carried out using PBMCs or T cells enriched from blood (not recorded which). These receptors came from a woman aged 45 to 65 who had recovered from COVID-19. The CDR3 runs from the conserved cysteine through the conserved F or W. A D gene is named only where the DNA matches it firmly. The size entry is marked missing in some rows and otherwise reads once, few, many or a size class.

J gene | D gene | clone size | V gene | CDR3 protein | CDR3 DNA
TRBJ2-2 | . | few | TRBV19 | CASAQQVPGTGELFF | TGTGCCAGTGCGCAACAGGTCCCGGGCACCGGGGAGCTGTTTTTT
TRBJ2-7 | TRBD2 | few | TRBV30 | CAWSVLGGLAGGEQYF | TGTGCCTGGAGTGTACTAGGGGGACTAGCGGGAGGGGAGCAGTACTTC
TRBJ1-6 | . | . | TRBV28 | CASSQFSYNSPLHF | TGTGCCAGCAGTCAATTCTCCTATAATTCACCCCTCCACTTT
TRBJ1-2 | . | . | TRBV5-1 | CASSFGQTNYGYTF | TGCGCCAGCAGCTTTGGACAGACCAACTATGGCTACACCTTC
TRBJ2-1 | . | . | TRBV27 | CASSLSAPYQRSGNEQFF | TGTGCCAGCAGTTTATCGGCCCCCTACCAAAGATCCGGGAATGAGCAGTTCTTC
TRBJ1-5 | TRBD1 | . | TRBV30 | CAWTAKQGHQPQHF | TGTGCCTGGACCGCTAAACAGGGGCATCAGCCCCAGCATTTT
TRBJ2-2 | TRBD1 | . | TRBV7-9 | CASSLFGQGNTGELFF | TGTGCCAGCAGCCTCTTCGGACAGGGGAACACCGGGGAGCTGTTTTTT
TRBJ1-1 | TRBD1 | once | TRBV9 | CASSVALGTANTEAFF | TGTGCCAGCAGCGTAGCTTTAGGGACAGCGAACACTGAAGCTTTCTTT
TRBJ1-1 | . | . | TRBV2 | CASGGVGTEAFF | TGTGCCAGCGGGGGCGTAGGCACTGAAGCTTTCTTT
TRBJ1-2 | TRBD1 | . | TRBV4-2 | CASSQPGTGQNGYTF | TGTGCCAGCAGCCAGCCCGGGACAGGGCAGAATGGCTACACCTTC
TRBJ2-5 | . | . | TRBV5-5 | CASSLAGKETQYF | TGTGCCAGCAGCTTGGCAGGGAAAGAGACCCAGTACTTC
TRBJ2-1 | . | . | TRBV4-3 | CASSQGLGVYNEQFF | TGCGCCAGCAGCCAAGGACTAGGGGTCTACAATGAGCAGTTCTTC
TRBJ2-7 | TRBD1 | . | TRBV6-5 | CASRGDRGDHEQYF | TGTGCCAGTCGAGGGGACAGGGGTGACCACGAGCAGTACTTC
TRBJ2-2 | . | few | TRBV7-3 | CASSLDLGQPNTGELFF | TGTGCCAGCAGCTTAGATCTTGGACAGCCGAACACCGGGGAGCTGTTTTTT
TRBJ2-7 | TRBD1 | . | TRBV4-1 | CASSQGAGGTYEQYF | TGCGCCAGCAGCCAAGGGGCAGGGGGTACCTACGAGCAGTACTTC
TRBJ1-5 | . | . | TRBV19 | CASSIVSAGSNQPQHF | TGTGCCAGTAGTATAGTTTCGGCAGGGAGCAATCAGCCCCAGCATTTT
TRBJ1-4 | . | few | TRBV2 | CASSGAAGEFF | TGTGCCAGCAGTGGGGCGGCAGGGGAGTTTTTT
TRBJ1-4 | . | . | TRBV29-1 | CSARRSTNEKLFF | TGCAGCGCGCGGAGGTCTACTAATGAAAAACTGTTTTTT
TRBJ2-7 | TRBD1 | . | TRBV29-1 | CSVRPAGTGGADEQYF | TGCAGCGTGAGGCCCGCCGGGACAGGGGGCGCGGACGAGCAGTACTTC
TRBJ2-2 | . | . | TRBV6-1 | CASSEEAVPLGTGELFF | TGTGCCAGCAGTGAGGAGGCAGTACCCCTCGGCACCGGGGAGCTGTTTTTT
TRBJ1-1 | . | . | TRBV6-5 | CASRGTTNTEAFF | TGTGCCAGCAGGGGGACAACTAACACTGAAGCTTTCTTT
TRBJ1-2 | . | . | TRBV7-9 | CASSLAQESYTF | TGTGCCAGCAGCTTAGCGCAGGAATCATACACCTTC
TRBJ1-6 | . | once | TRBV9 | CASSGAAANNSPLHF | TGTGCCAGCAGCGGCGCAGCGGCTAATAATTCACCCCTCCACTTT
TRBJ1-3 | . | . | TRBV19 | CASSISQTGNTIYF | TGTGCCAGTAGTATTAGCCAAACTGGAAACACCATATATTTT
TRBJ2-2 | . | . | TRBV2 | CASSKQGVANTGELFF | TGTGCCAGCTCCAAACAGGGAGTGGCGAACACCGGGGAGCTGTTTTTT
TRBJ1-5 | TRBD1 | . | TRBV2 | CASRTDRGLNQPQHF | TGTGCCAGCAGAACGGACAGGGGGCTCAATCAGCCCCAGCATTTT
TRBJ1-2 | TRBD1 | . | TRBV2 | CASSPQSGTGAGYTF | TGTGCCAGCAGTCCGCAATCCGGGACAGGGGCCGGCTACACCTTC
TRBJ1-2 | TRBD1 | . | TRBV27 | CASSRSGTGPSHGYTF | TGTGCCAGCAGTCGGTCCGGGACAGGTCCATCCCATGGCTACACCTTC
TRBJ2-2 | . | . | TRBV20-1 | CSASGGVRPGELFF | TGCAGTGCTAGTGGTGGAGTGCGCCCCGGGGAGCTGTTTTTT
TRBJ1-6 | . | . | TRBV5-6 | CASSLGSGGWSPLHF | TGTGCCAGCAGCTTGGGGTCGGGGGGCTGGTCACCCCTCCACTTT
TRBJ1-2 | . | . | TRBV7-2 | CASSSVGPQLYGYTF | TGTGCCAGCAGCTCCGTGGGCCCGCAACTCTATGGCTACACCTTC
TRBJ2-7 | TRBD1 | . | TRBV5-1 | CASSLKPGTGGYEQYF | TGCGCCAGCAGCCTCAAGCCAGGGACAGGGGGTTACGAGCAGTACTTC
TRBJ2-1 | . | once | TRBV5-1 | CASTNLPGYNEQFF | TGCGCCAGTACAAACCTCCCGGGATACAATGAGCAGTTCTTC
TRBJ2-7 | . | . | TRBV12-3/TRBV12-4 | CASSFVRGYEQYF | TGTGCCAGCAGTTTCGTCCGCGGTTACGAGCAGTACTTC
TRBJ1-4 | TRBD1 | . | TRBV5-4 | CASSLAGGQGREKLFF | TGTGCCAGCAGCTTGGCCGGGGGACAGGGACGGGAAAAACTGTTTTTT
TRBJ1-2 | . | . | TRBV5-1 | CASSQRRDFSNYGYTF | TGCGCCAGCAGCCAACGCCGGGACTTTAGTAACTATGGCTACACCTTC
TRBJ2-7 | . | . | TRBV7-9 | CASSFGTSSYEQYF | TGTGCCAGCAGCTTTGGGACTTCCTCCTACGAGCAGTACTTC
TRBJ1-1 | . | . | TRBV2 | CASRRQELNTEAFF | TGTGCCAGCAGAAGACAGGAACTGAACACTGAAGCTTTCTTT
TRBJ1-5 | . | . | TRBV27 | CASSRTLNQPQHF | TGTGCCAGCAGTAGGACATTAAATCAGCCCCAGCATTTT
TRBJ1-2 | . | . | TRBV19 | CASSSGGDSYGYTF | TGTGCCAGTAGCTCGGGGGGGGACTCCTATGGCTACACCTTC